The T cell receptor (beta chain) under discussion was sequenced for a study of regulatory T cells in long-lasting Graves disease. For the study at large: Graves' patients (newly diagnosed) had been on antithyroid drugs under 3 months.

Combining iRepertoire HTBI primers with Arm-PCR of CDR3 regions, the authors built TCR beta libraries. TCRdb reprocessed the multiplex PCR reads via MiXCR and lists one record per CDR3 protein. Of about 500,000 distinct CDR3 sequences detected, about 11% appear once; the ten largest clones hold 8.9%. This clonotype has ten or more counts. Regarding time point: newly diagnosed GD, antithyroid drugs for less than 3 months. Generation of the TCR library employed RNA extracted from PBMCs. Trimming at V came to 5 bases and at J to 1 base, leaving 3 bases not matched to a gene. The CDR3 contains 15 residues. Germline CDR1 reads MDHEN; CDR2 reads SYDVKM. The same specimen was also included in a second study, on T cells in Graves' hyperthyroidism and ophthalmopathy. From that paper: Ophthalmopathy, as predicted by the model, came a median roughly 6.8 months after the prediction.

This specimen was peripheral blood mononuclear cells (PBMCs), taken at new diagnosis, from a patient treated with antithyroid drugs. The V gene is TRBV28, the J gene TRBJ2-3; 10 positions match TRBD2. The sequence derives from a woman under 40 with Graves disease. CDR3 protein: CASSLAGEGTDTQYF. In nucleotides, the CDR3 is TGTGCCAGCAGTCTAGCGGGAGAGGGCACAGATACGCAGTATTTT.